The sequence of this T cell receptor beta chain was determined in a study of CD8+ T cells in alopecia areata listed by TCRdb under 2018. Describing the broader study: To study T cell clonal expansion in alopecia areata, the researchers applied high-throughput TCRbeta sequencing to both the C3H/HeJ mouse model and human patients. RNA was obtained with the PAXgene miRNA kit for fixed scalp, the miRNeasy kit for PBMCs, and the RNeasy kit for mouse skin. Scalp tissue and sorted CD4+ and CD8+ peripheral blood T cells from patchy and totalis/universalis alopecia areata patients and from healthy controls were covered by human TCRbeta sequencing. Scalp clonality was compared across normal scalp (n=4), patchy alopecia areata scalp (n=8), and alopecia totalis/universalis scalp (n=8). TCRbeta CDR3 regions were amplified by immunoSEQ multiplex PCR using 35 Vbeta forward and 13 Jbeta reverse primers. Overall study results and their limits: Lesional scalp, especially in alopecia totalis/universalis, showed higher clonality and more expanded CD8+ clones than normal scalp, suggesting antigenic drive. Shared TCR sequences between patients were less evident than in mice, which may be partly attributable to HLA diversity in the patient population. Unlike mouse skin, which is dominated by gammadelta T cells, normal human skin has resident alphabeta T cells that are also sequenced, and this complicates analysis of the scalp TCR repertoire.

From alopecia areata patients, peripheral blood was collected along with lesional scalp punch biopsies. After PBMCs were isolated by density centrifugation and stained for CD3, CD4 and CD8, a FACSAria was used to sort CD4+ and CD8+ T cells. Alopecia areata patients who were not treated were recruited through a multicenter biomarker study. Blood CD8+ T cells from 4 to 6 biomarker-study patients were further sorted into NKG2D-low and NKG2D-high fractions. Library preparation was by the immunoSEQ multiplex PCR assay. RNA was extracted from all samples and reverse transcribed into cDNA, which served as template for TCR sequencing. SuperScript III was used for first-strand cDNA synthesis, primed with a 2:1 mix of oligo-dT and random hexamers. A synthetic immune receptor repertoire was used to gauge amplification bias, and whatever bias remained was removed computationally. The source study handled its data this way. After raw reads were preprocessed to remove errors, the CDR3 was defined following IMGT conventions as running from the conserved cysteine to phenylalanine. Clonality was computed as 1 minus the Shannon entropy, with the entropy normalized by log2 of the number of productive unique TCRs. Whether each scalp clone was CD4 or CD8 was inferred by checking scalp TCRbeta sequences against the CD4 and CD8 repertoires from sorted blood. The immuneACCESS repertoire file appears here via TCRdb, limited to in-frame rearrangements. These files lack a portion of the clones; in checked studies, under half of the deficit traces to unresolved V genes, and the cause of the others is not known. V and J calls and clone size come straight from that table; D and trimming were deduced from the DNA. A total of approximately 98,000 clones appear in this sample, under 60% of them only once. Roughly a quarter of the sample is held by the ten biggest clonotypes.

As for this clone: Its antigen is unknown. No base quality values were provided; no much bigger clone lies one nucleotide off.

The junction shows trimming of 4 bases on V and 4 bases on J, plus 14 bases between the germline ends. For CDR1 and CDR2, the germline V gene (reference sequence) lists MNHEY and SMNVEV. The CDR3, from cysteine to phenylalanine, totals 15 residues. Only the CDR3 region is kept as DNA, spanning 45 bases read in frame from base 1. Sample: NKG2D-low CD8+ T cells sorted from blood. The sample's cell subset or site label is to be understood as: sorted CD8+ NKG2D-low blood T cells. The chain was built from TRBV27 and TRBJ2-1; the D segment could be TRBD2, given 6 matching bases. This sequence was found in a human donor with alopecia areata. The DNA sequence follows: TGTGCCAGCAGTTCTGGCGGGAACCCTTACAATGAGCAGTTCTTC. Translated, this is CASSSGGNPYNEQFF.